The 5 T cell receptor beta chains below were found in one sample sequenced in a study of blood T cell repertoires in COVID-19. Clones were sequenced by immunoSEQ multiplex PCR, and TCRdb holds only the in-frame ones, with some missing. Altogether around 280,000 clones are present, 75% to 90% being singletons, with the ten largest covering 2% to 2.5%. Sequenced: peripheral blood. The receptors shown here come from a woman younger than 45 who had recovered from COVID-19.

The rearrangement links TRBV7-2 to TRBJ1-3; D gene ambiguous. V was cut by 3 bases and J by 2 bases, with 8 bases left in between. The CDR3 contains 14 residues. Germline CDR1 and CDR2: SGHTA and FQGNSA. Here the CDR3 reads CASSFSKPGNTIYF. The CDR3 region has the DNA TGTGCCAGCAGCTTTAGTAAACCTGGAAACACCATATATTTT.

The rearrangement links TRBV27 to TRBJ2-4; 7 positions match TRBD2. This CDR3 has 16 residues. Per the germline V gene, CDR1 is MNHEY and CDR2 is SMNVEV (reference sequence). The V and J ends lost 4 bases and 1 base, in that order; junction bases with no gene match: 7. The CDR3 loop reads CASSWGGAAAKNIQYF. The CDR3 DNA sequence: TGTGCCAGCAGTTGGGGAGGGGCTGCGGCCAAAAACATTCAGTACTTC.

V and J are TRBV4-1 and TRBJ1-2; the D gene is possibly TRBD1 (6 bases). The germline CDR1 and CDR2 sequences are MGHRA and YSYEKL. The CDR3 extends over 16 amino acids. Between the trimmed V and J ends, which lost 3 bases and 5 bases, there was a span of 19 bases. The CDR3: CASSQPTTGKRYGYTF. In DNA form, the CDR3 reads TGCGCCAGCAGCCAGCCAACTACAGGGAAGAGATATGGCTACACCTTC.

The chain recombines TRBV11-2 with TRBJ1-4, with 8 bases that match TRBD1. Germline V gene sequence: CDR1 SGHAT, CDR2 FQNNGV. J was trimmed by 8 bases and V by 1 base; bases with no gene match: 6. This CDR3 is built from 15 residues. This CDR3 reads CASSLVGRGHEKLFF. The CDR3 DNA follows: TGTGCCAGCAGCTTAGTCGGCAGGGGGCACGAAAAACTGTTTTTT.

The chain recombines TRBV10-3 with TRBJ1-5; D ambiguous. Germline V gives CDR1 ENHRY, CDR2 SYGVKD. The length of the CDR3 is 15 residues. V lost 0 bases to trimming and J lost 4 bases, with 10 bases between them. CDR3 in DNA: TGTGCCATCAGTGAGTCGGGAGGGTCGAATCAGCCCCAGCATTTT. Protein: CAISESGGSNQPQHF.